This T cell receptor beta chain was documented in a study of T cell changes during pregnancy in multiple sclerosis. Assay: immunoSEQ multiplex PCR; the TCRdb copy retains only in-frame clones and omits some. The repertoire holds 85,000 to 90,000 clones, with around 93% as singletons. In germline, CDR1 is SGHAT, CDR2 FQDESV (reference sequence). CDR3 size: 15 residues. V trimming: 2 bases; J trimming: 3 bases; junction bases outside the gene matches: 5. This rearrangement joins TRBV11-1 to TRBJ2-3; TRBD2 agrees at 7 bases. The sample here was peripheral blood, taken in the first trimester of pregnancy. The sequence came from a female donor in good health, enrolled as a control in a pregnancy study. CDR3: CASSLFRGGTDTQYF. CDR3 DNA: TGTGCCAGCAGCTTATTTCGGGGAGGGACAGATACGCAGTATTTT.